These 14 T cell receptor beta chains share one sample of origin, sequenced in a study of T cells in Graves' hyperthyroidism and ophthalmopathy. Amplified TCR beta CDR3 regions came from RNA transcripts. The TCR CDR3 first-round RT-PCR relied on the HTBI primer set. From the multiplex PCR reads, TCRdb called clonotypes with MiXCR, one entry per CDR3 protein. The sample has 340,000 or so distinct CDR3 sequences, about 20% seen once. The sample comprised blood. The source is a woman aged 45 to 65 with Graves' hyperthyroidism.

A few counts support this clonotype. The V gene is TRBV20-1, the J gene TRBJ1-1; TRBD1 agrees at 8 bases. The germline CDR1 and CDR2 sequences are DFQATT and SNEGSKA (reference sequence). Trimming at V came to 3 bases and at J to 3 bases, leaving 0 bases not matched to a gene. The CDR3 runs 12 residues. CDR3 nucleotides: TGCAGTGCTAGGGGACAGGACACTGAAGCTTTCTTT. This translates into CSARGQDTEAFF.

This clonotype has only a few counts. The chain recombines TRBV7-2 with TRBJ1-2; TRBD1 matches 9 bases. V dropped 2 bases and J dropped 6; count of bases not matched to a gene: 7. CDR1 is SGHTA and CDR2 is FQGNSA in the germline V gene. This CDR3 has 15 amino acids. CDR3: CASSLNRGRFHGYTF. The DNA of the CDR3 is TGTGCCAGCAGCTTAAACAGGGGGCGGTTCCATGGCTACACCTTC.

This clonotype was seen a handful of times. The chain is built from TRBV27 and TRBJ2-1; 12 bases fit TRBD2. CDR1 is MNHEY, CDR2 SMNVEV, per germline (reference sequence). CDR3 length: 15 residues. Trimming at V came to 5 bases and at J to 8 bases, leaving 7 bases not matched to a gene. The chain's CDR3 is CASSIGTSGRDEQFF. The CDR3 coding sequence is TGTGCCAGCAGTATCGGGACTAGCGGGCGGGATGAGCAGTTCTTC.

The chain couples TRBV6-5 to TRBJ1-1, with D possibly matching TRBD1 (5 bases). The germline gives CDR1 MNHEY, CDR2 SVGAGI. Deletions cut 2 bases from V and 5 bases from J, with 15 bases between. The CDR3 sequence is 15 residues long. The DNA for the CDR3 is TGTGCCAGCAGTTACGATGGGGCACGCCGTACTGAAGCTTTCTTT. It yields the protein CASSYDGARRTEAFF.

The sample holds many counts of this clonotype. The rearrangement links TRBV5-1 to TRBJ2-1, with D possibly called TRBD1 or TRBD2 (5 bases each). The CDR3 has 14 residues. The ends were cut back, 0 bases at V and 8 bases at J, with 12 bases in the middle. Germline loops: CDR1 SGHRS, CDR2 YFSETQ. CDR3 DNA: TGCGCCAGCAGCTTGGCCCCCAGGGACGATGAGCAGTTCTTC. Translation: CASSLAPRDDEQFF.

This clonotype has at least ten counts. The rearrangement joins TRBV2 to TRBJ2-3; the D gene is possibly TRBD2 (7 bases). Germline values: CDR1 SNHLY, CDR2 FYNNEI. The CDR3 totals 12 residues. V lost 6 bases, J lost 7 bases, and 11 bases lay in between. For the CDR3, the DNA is TGTGCCAGCAGAGGGGGGGATAATACGCAGTATTTT. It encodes CASRGGDNTQYF.

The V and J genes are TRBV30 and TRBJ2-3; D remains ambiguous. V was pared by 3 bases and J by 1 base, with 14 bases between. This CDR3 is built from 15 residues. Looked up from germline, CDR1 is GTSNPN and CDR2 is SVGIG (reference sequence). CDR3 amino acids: CAWRPAREGTDTQYF. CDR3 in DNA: TGTGCCTGGAGGCCGGCTCGTGAGGGCACAGATACGCAGTATTTT.

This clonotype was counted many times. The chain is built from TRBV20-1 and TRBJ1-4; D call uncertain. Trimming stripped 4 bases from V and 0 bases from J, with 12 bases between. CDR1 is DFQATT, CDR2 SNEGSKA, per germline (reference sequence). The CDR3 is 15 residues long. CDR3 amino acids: CSAIWPGATNEKLFF. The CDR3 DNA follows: TGCAGTGCTATTTGGCCGGGTGCAACTAATGAAAAACTGTTTTTT.

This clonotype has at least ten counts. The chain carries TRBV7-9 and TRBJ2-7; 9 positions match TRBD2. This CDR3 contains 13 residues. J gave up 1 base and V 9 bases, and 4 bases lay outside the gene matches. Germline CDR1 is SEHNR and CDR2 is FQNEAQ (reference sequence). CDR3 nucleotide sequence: TGTGCCAGTAGCGGGAGTTCATCCTACGAGCAGTACTTC. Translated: CASSGSSSYEQYF.

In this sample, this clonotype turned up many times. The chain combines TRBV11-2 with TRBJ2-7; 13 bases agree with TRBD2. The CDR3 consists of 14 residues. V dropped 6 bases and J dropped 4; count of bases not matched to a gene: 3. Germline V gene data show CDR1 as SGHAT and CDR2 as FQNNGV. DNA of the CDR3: TGTGCCAGCAGACGACTAGCGGGAGGATACGAGCAGTACTTC. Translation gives CASRRLAGGYEQYF.

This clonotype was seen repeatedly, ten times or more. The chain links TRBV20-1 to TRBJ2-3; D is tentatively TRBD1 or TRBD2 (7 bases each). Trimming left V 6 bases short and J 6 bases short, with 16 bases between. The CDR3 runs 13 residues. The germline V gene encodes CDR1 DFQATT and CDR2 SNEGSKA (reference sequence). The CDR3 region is CSAPGGAGDTQYF. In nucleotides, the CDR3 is TGCAGTGCCCCAGGGGGGGCAGGGGATACGCAGTATTTT.

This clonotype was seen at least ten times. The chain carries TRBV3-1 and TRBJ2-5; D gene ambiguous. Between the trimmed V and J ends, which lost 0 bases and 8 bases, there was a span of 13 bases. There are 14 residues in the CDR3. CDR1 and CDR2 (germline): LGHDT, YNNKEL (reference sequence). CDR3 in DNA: TGTGCCAGCAGCCAAGATACGACCCTTGGAACCCAGTACTTC. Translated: CASSQDTTLGTQYF.

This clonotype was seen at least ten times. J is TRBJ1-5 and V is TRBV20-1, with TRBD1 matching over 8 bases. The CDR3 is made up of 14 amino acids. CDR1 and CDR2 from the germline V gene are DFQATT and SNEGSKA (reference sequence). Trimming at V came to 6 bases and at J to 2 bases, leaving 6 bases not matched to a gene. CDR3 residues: CSARAGGGNQPQHF. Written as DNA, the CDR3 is TGCAGTGCCAGGGCAGGGGGCGGCAATCAGCCCCAGCATTTT.

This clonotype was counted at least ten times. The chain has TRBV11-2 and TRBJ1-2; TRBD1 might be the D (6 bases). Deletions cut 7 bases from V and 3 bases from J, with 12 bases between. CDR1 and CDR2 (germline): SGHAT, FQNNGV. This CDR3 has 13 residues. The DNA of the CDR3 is TGTGCCAGCAACCCGCAGGGGTACTATGGCTACACCTTC. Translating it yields CASNPQGYYGYTF.